A single sample is the source of the 8 T cell receptor beta chains below, sequenced in a study of blood T cells in healthy people across ages. Through a sample-barcoded 5' primer and a J-beta primer mix, a second PCR was run for roughly 6 to 12 cycles. Using its own MiXCR run on the 5' RACE reads, TCRdb lists one record per CDR3 protein. Of about 640,000 distinct CDR3 sequences listed, 58% are singletons. Material for sequencing was blood. These receptors all come from a man aged 55-75 years in good health.

The chain couples TRBV5-1 to TRBJ2-3; 9 bases align to TRBD2. This CDR3 comprises 14 residues. Per germline, CDR1 SGHRS and CDR2 YFSETQ. With 6 bases clipped from V and 9 bases from J, the junction kept 11 bases outside the gene matches. The CDR3 reads CASTTRGGLETQYF. Written as DNA, the CDR3 is TGCGCCAGCACAACGCGGGGGGGCCTTGAGACGCAGTATTTT.

The rearrangement joins TRBV29-1 to TRBJ2-5, with D perhaps matching TRBD2 (7 bases). The CDR3 consists of 15 residues. Trimming removed 6 bases at V and 1 base at J, with 18 bases between. Per germline, CDR1 SQVTM and CDR2 ANQGSEA. The DNA of the CDR3 is TGCAGCGTGGGAGGGGGGATGAACTCCCAAGAGACCCAGTACTTC. This sequence encodes CSVGGGMNSQETQYF.

J is TRBJ2-6 and V is TRBV6-5; D gene uncertain. Trimming took 10 bases from V and 0 from J, leaving 4 bases between them. CDR3 size: 12 residues. CDR1 MNHEY and CDR2 SVGAGI come from the germline V gene. CDR3 sequence reads: CATCSGANVLTF. The CDR3 nucleotides read TGTGCCACCTGCTCTGGGGCCAACGTCCTGACTTTC.

J is TRBJ1-4 and V is TRBV28; D is undetermined. V gave up 10 bases and J gave up 0 bases, with 9 bases separating them. The length of the CDR3 is 13 residues. Germline V CDR1 and CDR2: MDHEN, SYDVKM. Written as DNA, the CDR3 is TGTGCCACCCGGGAAACAACTAATGAAAAACTGTTTTTT. It specifies CATRETTNEKLFF.

The J gene is TRBJ1-6, the V gene TRBV18; no definite D call. Germline CDR1 reads KGHSH; CDR2 reads LQKENI. The CDR3 covers 15 residues. Trimming removed 1 base from V and 4 bases from J, with 8 bases in between. The CDR3 region is CASSPLVSYNSPLHF. DNA for the CDR3: TGTGCCAGCTCACCACTTGTCAGTTATAATTCACCCCTCCACTTT.

This chain joins TRBV7-8 and TRBJ1-2, with TRBD1 matching 7 bases. The V and J ends lost 7 bases and 4 bases, in that order; junction bases with no gene match: 12. Germline CDR1 is SGHVS and CDR2 is FQNEAQ. The CDR3 sequence is 15 residues long. CDR3 region: CASTVYRDSVYGYTF. CDR3 bases: TGTGCCAGCACCGTATACCGGGACAGCGTCTATGGCTACACCTTC.

J is TRBJ2-3 and V is TRBV7-9; 7 bases align to TRBD1. Per the germline V gene, CDR1 is SEHNR and CDR2 is FQNEAQ (reference sequence). Germline trimming cut 4 bases from V and 2 bases from J; bases unmatched to any gene: 6. CDR3 length: 15 amino acids. The CDR3 coding sequence is TGTGCCAGCAGCTCCACAGGGGATTTCACAGATACGCAGTATTTT. This translates into CASSSTGDFTDTQYF.

The sample holds a few counts of this clonotype. The rearrangement links TRBV6-2 or TRBV6-3 to TRBJ2-1; no reliable D call. The V gene's germline CDR1 is MNHEY and CDR2 SVGEGT. V was shortened by 5 bases and J by 7 bases, with 6 bases between the two germline ends. The CDR3 is made up of 11 amino acids. Here the CDR3 DNA reads TGTGCCAGCAGTACCGTAAATGAGCAGTTCTTC. Translated, it gives CASSTVNEQFF.